This T cell receptor (beta chain) comes out of a study of blood T cell repertoires in COVID-19 (dated by TCRdb to 2018 to 2021). Context from the whole study: Collaborator samples came from the United States, Italy and Spain and covered acute and convalescent phases of COVID-19. The prospective study material was composed of cDNA or gDNA derived from T cells, B-cell-depleted T cells, or PBMCs. The dataset comprised deeply sampled blood TCRbeta repertoires from subjects exposed to, actively infected with, or recovered from COVID-19. The repertoires were released in a freely available public database intended as a resource for research on the immune response to SARS-CoV-2. The samples were drawn from two sources: the first 160 participants of the ongoing ImmuneRACE study, and over 1,000 subjects contributed by 6 global collaborators. A de-identified subject ID, COVID-19 status, age in years and sex were almost always included in the sample metadata. Where available, HLA class I and class II types were obtained from metadata supplied by the sample provider rather than from assay-based typing. Study-level results and caveats: The quantity of clinical and demographic metadata differed by source and by participant and was supplied without curation.

The CDR3 starts with the cysteine, ends with the phenylalanine, and has 15 residues. Only CDR3 DNA remains: 45 bases, in frame from the first base. The germline V gene supplies CDR1 SGHRS and CDR2 YFSETQ. Ends trimmed: V by 2 bases, J by 0 bases; bases unmatched to a gene: 4. On this clone itself: Its antigen is unknown. Base quality data are lacking; no much larger clone is found one base away.

Each collaborating institution followed its own protocols to collect whole blood in K2EDTA tubes. Collaborator samples were shipped for TCRbeta analysis as frozen whole blood, isolated PBMCs, or DNA extracted from either sample type. The immunoSEQ Assay, a bias-controlled multiplex PCR, was used to amplify TCRbeta CDR3 regions from genomic DNA. In the authors' own workflow: The number of nucleated cells in each sample was estimated from the amplification of reference gene primers within the assay. To quantify the absolute abundance of each unique TCRbeta CDR3 rearrangement, sequence reads were collapsed and filtered. For each sample, productive Simpson clonality was calculated as the square root of Simpson's diversity index over productive rearrangements. Drawn from immuneACCESS, this table holds only the in-frame rearrangements with V and J called that TCRdb kept. Clones are partly lost; checked studies trace under half to an unresolved V gene and leave the rest unexplained. The V and J calls and clone size are taken from that table; D and trimming were inferred from the DNA. Counted in this sample were roughly 200,000 clones; about 84% of them appeared once. About 8% of the sample is taken by the ten largest.

This TCR derives from a woman older than 75 with acute or convalescent COVID-19. The chain employs TRBV5-1 and TRBJ1-1; 7 central nucleotides agree with TRBD1. Source material: peripheral blood. CDR3 protein: CASSLPGQMNTEAFF. The DNA sequence is TGCGCCAGCAGCTTACCGGGACAGATGAACACTGAAGCTTTCTTT.